This TCR beta chain appears in the sequencing data of a study of glioma-infiltrating T cells after dendritic cell vaccination. About the study: Patients had newly diagnosed or recurrent glioblastoma and received dendritic cell vaccines. Three intradermal dendritic cell vaccine injections were given every two weeks.

As for time point: after dendritic cell vaccination, including at tumor progression/relapse. Amplification used 60 V beta primers and 13 J beta primers. The method was immunoSEQ multiplex PCR; TCRdb's version includes in-frame clones alone and lacks a portion of them. The table records over 80,000 clones, 75% to 90% of them present only once. The sample here was blood, taken after dendritic cell vaccination. The TCR sequence derives from a human donor with glioblastoma.

Here the CDR3 reads CASSLRNSPLHF. CDR3 DNA sequence: TGTGCCAGCAGCTTACGGAATTCACCCCTCCACTTT. The chain employs TRBV5-6 and TRBJ1-6; D unresolved. The CDR3 spans 12 residues. V lost 2 bases and J lost 7, with 4 bases in between. The germline V gene has CDR1 SGHDT and CDR2 YYEEEE.